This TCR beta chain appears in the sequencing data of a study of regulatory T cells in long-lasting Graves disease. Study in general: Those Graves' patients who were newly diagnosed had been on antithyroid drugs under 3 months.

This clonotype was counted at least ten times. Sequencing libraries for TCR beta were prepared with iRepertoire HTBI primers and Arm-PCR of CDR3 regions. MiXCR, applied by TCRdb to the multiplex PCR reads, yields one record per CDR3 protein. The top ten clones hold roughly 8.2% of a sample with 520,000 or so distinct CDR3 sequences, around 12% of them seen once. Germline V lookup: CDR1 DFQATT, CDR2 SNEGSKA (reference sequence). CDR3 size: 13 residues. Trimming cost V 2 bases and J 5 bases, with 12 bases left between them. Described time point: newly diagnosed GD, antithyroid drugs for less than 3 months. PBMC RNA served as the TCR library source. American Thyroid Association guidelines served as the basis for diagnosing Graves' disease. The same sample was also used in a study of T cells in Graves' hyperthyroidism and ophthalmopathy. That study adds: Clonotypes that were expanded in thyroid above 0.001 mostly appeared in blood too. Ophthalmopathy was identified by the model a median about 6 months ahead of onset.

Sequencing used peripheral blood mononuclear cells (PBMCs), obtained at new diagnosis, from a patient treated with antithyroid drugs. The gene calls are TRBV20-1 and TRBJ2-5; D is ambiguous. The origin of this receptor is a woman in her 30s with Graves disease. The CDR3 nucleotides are TGCAGTGCTAGACGCACCTCACGGGAGACCCAGTACTTC. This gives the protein CSARRTSRETQYF.